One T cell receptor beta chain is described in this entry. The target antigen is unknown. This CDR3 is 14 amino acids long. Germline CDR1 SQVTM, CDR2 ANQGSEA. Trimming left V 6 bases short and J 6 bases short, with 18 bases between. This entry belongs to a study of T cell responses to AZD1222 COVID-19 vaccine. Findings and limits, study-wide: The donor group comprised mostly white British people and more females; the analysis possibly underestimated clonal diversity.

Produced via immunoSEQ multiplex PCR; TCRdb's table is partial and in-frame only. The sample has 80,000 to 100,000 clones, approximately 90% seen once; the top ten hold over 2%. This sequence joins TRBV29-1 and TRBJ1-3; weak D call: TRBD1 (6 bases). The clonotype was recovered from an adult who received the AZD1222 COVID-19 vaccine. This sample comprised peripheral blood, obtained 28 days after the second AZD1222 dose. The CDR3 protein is CSVGARDNQNTIYF. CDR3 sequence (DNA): TGCAGCGTGGGGGCCCGGGACAACCAAAACACCATATATTTT. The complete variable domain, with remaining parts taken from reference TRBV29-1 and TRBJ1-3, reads SAVISQKPSRDICQRGTSLTIQCQVDSQVTMMFWYRQQPGQSLTLIATANQGSEATYESGFVIDKFPISRPNLTFSTLTVSNMSPEDSSIYLCSVGARDNQNTIYFGEGSWLTVV.